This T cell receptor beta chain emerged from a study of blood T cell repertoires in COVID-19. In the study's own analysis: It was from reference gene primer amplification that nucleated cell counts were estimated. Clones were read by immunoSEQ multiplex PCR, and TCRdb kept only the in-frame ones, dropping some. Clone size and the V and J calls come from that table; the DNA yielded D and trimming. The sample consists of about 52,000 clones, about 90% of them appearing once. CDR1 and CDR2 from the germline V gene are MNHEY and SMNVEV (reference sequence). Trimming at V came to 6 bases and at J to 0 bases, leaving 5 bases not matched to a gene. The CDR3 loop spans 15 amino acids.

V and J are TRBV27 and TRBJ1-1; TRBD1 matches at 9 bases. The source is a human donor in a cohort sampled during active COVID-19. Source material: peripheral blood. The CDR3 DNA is TGTGCCAGCAGAGAACAGGGGGCCCTGAACACTGAAGCTTTCTTT. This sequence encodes CASREQGALNTEAFF.